What follows are 4 T cell receptor beta chains derived from one specimen sequenced in a study of shared T cell receptors in the human thymus. Only in-frame clones appear in the TCRdb table, and some are missing; sequencing was by immunoSEQ multiplex PCR. The data show 700,000 or so clones, over 75% seen once. This sample was shared with a second study, whose subject was human thymus T cells.

Sequencing was performed on thymocytes. The receptors here all came from a girl under two years old with a congenital heart defect.

V gene TRBV4-3 combines with J gene TRBJ2-7; TRBD2 is a possible D gene (5 bases). V dropped 0 bases and J dropped 0 bases, with 9 bases sitting between them. The CDR3 is 15 residues long. Germline-derived CDR1 and CDR2 are LGHNA and YSLEER. The CDR3: CASSQERAPSYEQYF. The CDR3 region has the DNA TGCGCCAGCAGCCAAGAGCGGGCACCCTCCTACGAGCAGTACTTC.

V and J are TRBV7-9 and TRBJ1-4, with D perhaps TRBD1 (5 bases). The CDR3 loop spans 15 amino acids. Germline CDR1 is SEHNR and CDR2 is FQNEAQ (reference sequence). The V gene lost 3 bases and the J gene lost 7 bases, with 15 bases spanning the gap. The CDR3 region is CASSLGSRGSEKLFF. The CDR3 DNA is TGTGCCAGCAGCTTGGGTTCAAGGGGTAGTGAAAAACTGTTTTTT.

The chain links TRBV2 to TRBJ1-2; D might be TRBD1 (6 bases). V was shortened by 3 bases and J by 4 bases, with 15 bases between the two germline ends. The CDR3 totals 15 residues. Germline V gives CDR1 SNHLY, CDR2 FYNNEI. CDR3 nucleotides: TGTGCCAGCAGTGAGGGACACAATCGCGGCTATGGCTACACCTTC. As protein: CASSEGHNRGYGYTF.

The V call is TRBV4-1, the J call TRBJ1-2, with 9 bases lining up with TRBD1. Germline assignment: CDR1 MGHRA and CDR2 YSYEKL. This CDR3 comprises 16 residues. V lost 4 bases to trimming and J lost 8 bases; unmatched junction nucleotides: 14. CDR3 loop: CASSPYLKQGALGYTF. The CDR3 nucleotides are TGCGCCAGCAGCCCTTATTTGAAACAGGGGGCCCTCGGCTACACCTTC.